This T cell receptor (beta chain) was observed in a study of PD-1 blockade in mismatch repair-deficient tumors. CDR1 LGHNT and CDR2 FRNRAP come from the germline V gene. The CDR3 extends over 11 amino acids. With 3 bases removed from V and 9 bases from J, the gap between germline ends came to 7 bases. Produced via immunoSEQ multiplex PCR; TCRdb's table is partial and in-frame only. The table lists tens of thousands of clones, about 76% of them singletons. PCR or immunohistochemistry showed mismatch repair deficiency in every enrolled patient. TCRs were sequenced from a few patients responding to pembrolizumab.

The TCR originated in an adult with mismatch repair-deficient cancer. The J gene is TRBJ2-3, the V gene TRBV12-5; D remains unclear. This material consisted of peripheral blood, taken 4 weeks after starting pembrolizumab. CDR3 sequence (DNA): TGTGCTAGTGGTTTATCGAGCACGCAGTATTTT. Translation: CASGLSSTQYF.